The source of this T cell receptor (beta chain) is a study of PD-1 blockade in classical Hodgkin lymphoma. Profiled with immunoSEQ multiplex PCR; TCRdb holds only in-frame clones, not every one. Here the sample spans about 36,000 clones, 75% to 90% being singletons. Time point of the sample: newly diagnosed, previously untreated cHL patient sample. Thawed PBMCs underwent magnetic negative selection to yield purified CD4+ T cells. Comparison used PBMCs from newly diagnosed, untreated classical Hodgkin lymphoma. In regard to this clone: Its specificity is not known.

General study results and limits: Relapsed/refractory patients reportedly had the lowest baseline TCR diversity, below newly diagnosed patients, who were below healthy donors. What caused the repertoire differences, perhaps disease activity or prior therapy, remains undefined.

The CDR3 runs 12 residues. This clonotype was obtained from a human donor with classical Hodgkin lymphoma. The chain joins TRBV21-1 to TRBJ1-2. TRBV21-1 represents a pseudogene. Sequencing used CD4+ T cells from blood. As DNA, the CDR3 is TGTGCCAGCAGCAAAGGCGGGGACGGCTACACCTTC. Amino acids: CASSKGGDGYTF.